Below are 6 T cell receptor beta chains sequenced from a single sample in a study of blood T cell repertoires in COVID-19. Sequenced by immunoSEQ multiplex PCR; TCRdb stores in-frame clones only, minus some. The sample includes about 67,000 clones, nearly 80% of them seen just once. Sequenced material: peripheral blood. These receptors were collected from a woman between 55 and 75 years old with acute or convalescent COVID-19.

The rearrangement links TRBV2 to TRBJ2-5, with 8 bases identical to TRBD2. V gave up 8 bases and J gave up 4 bases; unmatched junction bases: 12. This CDR3 contains 15 residues. Germline V gene lookup returns CDR1 SNHLY and CDR2 FYNNEI. CDR3 region: CASATEAGGSETQYF. The CDR3 DNA sequence: TGTGCCAGCGCGACGGAGGCGGGGGGATCAGAGACCCAGTACTTC.

This sequence joins TRBV5-5 and TRBJ1-3; the D is unclear. The germline V and J ends were trimmed by 0 bases and 2 bases, with 9 bases remaining between them. The CDR3 contains 15 residues. Germline CDR1 and CDR2: SGHKS and YYEKEE (reference sequence). In DNA form, the CDR3 reads TGTGCCAGCAGCTTGGCCTCGTCAGCTGGAAACACCATATATTTT. It translates to CASSLASSAGNTIYF.

This clone was seen more than once but under ten times. J is TRBJ1-1 and V is TRBV2, with TRBD1 identical over 8 bases. Unmatched junction bases numbered 16, after V lost 6 bases and J lost 7 bases. This CDR3 spans 16 amino acids. Germline V gives CDR1 SNHLY, CDR2 FYNNEI. The CDR3 is CASRERTGLLYGEAFF. The CDR3 bases are TGTGCCAGCAGGGAACGGACAGGGTTGTTGTATGGTGAAGCTTTCTTT.

The CDR3 loop reads CASSLRTVNYGYTF. The DNA of the CDR3 is TGTGCCAGCAGTCTACGGACAGTTAACTATGGCTACACCTTC. The chain uses TRBV6-5 and TRBJ1-2, with D possibly matching TRBD1 (6 bases). Germline CDR1 MNHEY, CDR2 SVGAGI. V was clipped by 5 bases and J by 1 base, with 11 bases between them. The CDR3 extends over 14 amino acids.

The chain is built from TRBV3-1 (or the pseudogene TRBV3-2) and TRBJ2-3, with 10 bases lining up with TRBD1. CDR1 and CDR2 (germline): LGHDT, YNNKEL (reference sequence). This CDR3 comprises 14 residues. V shed 4 bases and J 7 bases; nucleotides not matched to a gene: 5. The CDR3: CASSRGQGTYTQYF. CDR3 bases: TGTGCCAGCAGCCGGGGACAGGGGACGTATACGCAGTATTTT.

This chain links TRBV4-3 with TRBJ2-3, with 12 positions matching TRBD2. The CDR3 consists of 19 residues. Germline lookup yields CDR1 LGHNA and CDR2 YSLEER. J lost 1 base, V lost 1 base, and 9 bases had no gene match. CDR3 sequence: CASSQVPLGLAGRTDTQYF. The CDR3 DNA is TGCGCCAGCAGCCAAGTTCCCCTCGGACTAGCGGGGCGCACAGATACGCAGTATTTT.